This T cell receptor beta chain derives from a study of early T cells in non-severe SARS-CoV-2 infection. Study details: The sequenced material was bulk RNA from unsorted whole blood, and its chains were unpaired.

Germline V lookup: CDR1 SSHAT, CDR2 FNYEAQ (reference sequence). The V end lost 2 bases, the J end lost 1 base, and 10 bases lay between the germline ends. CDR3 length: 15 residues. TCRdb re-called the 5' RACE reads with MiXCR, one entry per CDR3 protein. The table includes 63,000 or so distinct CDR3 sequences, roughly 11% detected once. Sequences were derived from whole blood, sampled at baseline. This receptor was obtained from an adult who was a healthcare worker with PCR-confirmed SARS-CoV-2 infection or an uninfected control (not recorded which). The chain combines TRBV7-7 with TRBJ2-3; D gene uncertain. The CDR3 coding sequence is TGTGCCAGCAGCTTAACCCCCCTGGGCACAGATACGCAGTATTTT. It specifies CASSLTPLGTDTQYF.